This is a list of T cell receptor beta chains from one sample in a study of cytomegalovirus exposure and HLA in healthy donors. Assay: immunoSEQ multiplex PCR; the TCRdb copy retains only in-frame clones and omits some. The table has around 41,000 clones, roughly half seen once. The sample comprised PBMCs. The receptors derive from a man aged 55 to 70 in good health and CMV-seronegative. The CDR3 runs from the conserved cysteine through the conserved F or W. Fields, in order: clone size, J gene, V gene, CDR3 protein. Rows give clone size only sometimes, using once, few, many, or a class for an expanded clone.

>few|TRBJ1-2|TRBV4-1
CASSHRKDYGYTF
>few|TRBJ2-7|TRBV28
CSAGNHYEQYF
>-|TRBJ2-1|TRBV29-1
CSAQMAGVEQFF
>few|TRBJ2-7|TRBV7-8
CASSSPGLADAYEQYF
>-|TRBJ2-2|TRBV28
CASSPGGKAGELFF
>-|TRBJ1-5|TRBV19
CASSMATGGQPQHF
>-|TRBJ2-6|TRBV30
CAWMGLAVRISGANVLTF
>-|TRBJ2-1|TRBV25-1
CASSESAGGKNEQFF
>few|TRBJ1-1|TRBV7-9
CASSFPGRNTEAFF
>-|TRBJ1-4|TRBV27
CASSFPQGSEKLFF
>-|TRBJ1-1|TRBV5-1
CASSFGRVLNTEAFF
>few|TRBJ1-5|TRBV18
CASSPQGPSNQPQHF
>-|TRBJ1-5|TRBV30
CAWNMDRNQPQHF
>-|TRBJ1-1|TRBV6-1
CASRVGTGGPGEAFF
>-|TRBJ1-1|TRBV2
CASSGDRETEAFF
>few|TRBJ1-5|TRBV2
CASSESGAGVNQPQHF
>-|TRBJ2-5|TRBV7-2
CASSLGTPQETQYF
>once|TRBJ2-3|TRBV29-1
CSVAKGLGEYTQYF
>-|TRBJ1-5|TRBV7-2
CASSLYWQSNQPQHF
>few|TRBJ2-7|TRBV7-2
CASSLAALEQYF
>-|TRBJ1-5|TRBV7-8
CASSLRTGTQHF
>-|TRBJ2-5|TRBV9
CASSVGGPIQETQYF
>-|TRBJ2-6|TRBV4-3
CASSPTGAGANVLTF
>-|TRBJ1-1|TRBV30
CAWSGGGTPEAFF
>few|TRBJ1-4|TRBV29-1
CSVGKTGTLSEKLFF
>few|TRBJ2-1|TRBV5-4
CASSSTSGSYNEQFF
>-|TRBJ1-5|TRBV29-1
CSVVTGKQPQHF
>-|TRBJ2-7|TRBV19
CASSITESSYEQYF
>-|TRBJ1-4|TRBV7-2
CASSLVQNEKLFF
>-|TRBJ1-2|TRBV5-1
CASSVAPGTGGGGYTF
>-|TRBJ2-7|TRBV28
CASSSRRGSGMGREQYF
>once|TRBJ1-2|TRBV27
CASSPDRGYGYTF
>-|TRBJ2-5|TRBV9
CASSVRGQETQYF
>many|TRBJ2-1|TRBV6-4
CASANGDGNEQFF
>-|TRBJ2-7|TRBV7-2
CASSLRPAGGPAEQYF
>-|TRBJ2-6|TRBV10-3
CAISGQVSGANVLTF
>few|TRBJ1-5|TRBV28
CASRQGDQPQHF
>-|TRBJ2-2|TRBV29-1
CSARTGGTGELFF
>-|TRBJ2-7|TRBV19
CASSTRSEQYF
>few|TRBJ2-7|TRBV5-1
CASSFGGPEQYF
>-|TRBJ2-7|TRBV28
CASSFGQGGTYEQYF
>-|TRBJ2-7|TRBV7-9
CASSHRQVYEQYF
>-|TRBJ2-1|TRBV28
CASRDGGRNEQFF
>few|TRBJ2-1|TRBV19
CASSLPSGRSSYNEQFF
>-|TRBJ1-1|TRBV29-1
CSVTRGTEAFF
>-|TRBJ2-3|TRBV7-6
CASSPLLAGHTTASTDTQYF
>-|TRBJ2-1|TRBV9
CASSVGTSGYNEQFF
>-|TRBJ2-7|TRBV7-6
CASSLGQGRIEQYF
>once|TRBJ2-5|TRBV15
CATSRDRGTQYF
>-|TRBJ2-5|TRBV2
CASRYRLGTLETQYF
>-|TRBJ1-4|TRBV2
CASSERVGGKLFF
>once|TRBJ2-7|TRBV10-3
CAISAGTAAYEQYF
>-|TRBJ1-4|TRBV18
CASSPSVPGNEKLFF
>-|TRBJ1-1|TRBV11-2
CATGGRNTEAFF
>-|TRBJ2-7|TRBV19
CASSLAGGSYEQYF